This entry describes one T cell receptor beta chain. Its matching antigen is unknown. Amplifying from RNA transcripts, the study obtained TCR beta CDR3 regions. In the first round, RT-PCR was carried out with HTBI primers, and a multiplex PCR formed the second round. TCRdb redid the calling of the multiplex PCR reads with MiXCR, one entry per CDR3 protein. The sample lists 300,000 to 400,000 distinct CDR3 sequences; roughly a sixth were seen once. Trimming left V 5 bases short and J 8 bases short, with 15 bases between. The length of the CDR3 is 13 residues. Germline CDR1 is SGHVS and CDR2 is FQNEAQ. The record originates from a study of Graves' ophthalmopathy and Graves' hyperthyroidism. Notes on the study in general: Detected in blood as well were most expanded thyroid clonotypes with frequency above 0.001.

Input material: peripheral blood. This clonotype was obtained from an adult man with Graves' ophthalmopathy. The chain employs TRBV7-8 and TRBJ1-2, with a tentative D call TRBD1 (5 bases). This CDR3 is CASSPLRDDGYTF. The CDR3 nucleotides are TGTGCCAGCAGCCCCCTCAGGGACGACGGCTACACCTTC.